The entry below describes one TCR beta chain. The table lists this clonotype with a few counts. Its antigen is still unknown. The input lacks base qualities; no much larger clone sits a single base away. This sample was included in a study of blood T cells in healthy people across ages (dated by TCRdb to between 2014 and 2016). Some background on the complete study: In model experiments, roughly one uniquely barcoded TCR beta cDNA molecule per two T cells was captured by template switching. Using deep sequencing normalized with unique cDNA molecular identifiers, the study measured how TCR beta repertoire diversity changes with age. The donors were divided into four age groups: young (average approximately 16 years), middle-aged (about 40), aged (about 60) and long-lived (roughly 88). To avoid experimental bias, donors of different ages were spread randomly across the sequencing lanes. Using the same blood draw, the study looked at two additional independent replicas of 1 million unique cDNA reads for two donors, one aged 18 to 30 and the other aged 80 or older.

The approximately 39 donors, aged about 6 to 95 years, were systemically healthy Caucasian individuals from Russia. Roughly 10 milliliters of peripheral blood were collected from each donor into EDTA-treated Vacutainer tubes. Ficoll-Paque density-gradient centrifugation was used to isolate PBMCs, with at least 7 million per sample. Trizol reagent was used to extract total RNA from the PBMCs, yielding at least 5.5 micrograms per sample. For every donor, flow cytometry on a PBMC aliquot measured the percentage of naive CD45RAhigh/CD27high T cells. Receptors were amplified or captured by 5' RACE. Instrument on record: Illumina HiSeq 2500. The second PCR ran for about 6 to 12 cycles and used a J-beta primer mix along with a sample-barcoded 5' primer. A unique molecular identifier was introduced onto each TCR beta cDNA molecule by a template-switch 5' adaptor carrying 12 random nucleotides. At least 2.5 million CDR3-containing paired-end reads were obtained from each sample. First-strand cDNA was synthesized from all RNA with the Mint cDNA synthesis kit, primed by a TRBC-specific oligonucleotide. All cDNA was treated with uracil-DNA glycosylase and then went through a first 18-cycle PCR with the universal primers M1SS and BC2_uni_R. Processing in the source paper ran as follows. Normalization of each sample was performed by random selection of 1 million high-quality reads, each carrying a distinct molecular identifier. Reads with shared molecular identifiers were discarded instead of being binned into consensus sequences. MiTCR, run with a Q25 quality threshold and the strictest error-elimination algorithm, handled CDR3 identification, clonotype clustering and error correction. A nonparametric unseen species model with Euler transformation was used to estimate a lower bound on total TCR beta diversity. TCRdb cleaned the public reads at Q25 with fastp, built clones with MiXCR and kept in-frame beta chains. For every CDR3 protein sequence, its rows merge into one entry that carries the most common genes and DNA. In this record, the V and J calls reflect TCRdb's handling and not the investigators' own analysis. The sample table shows 1.5 million to 2 million distinct CDR3 sequences, and roughly 27% are seen once. The ten largest clones take up over 7% of the sample.

The germline V gene (reference sequence) sets CDR1 to MNHNY and CDR2 to SVGAGI. Between the V and J ends, shortened by 7 bases and 0 bases respectively, the junction contains 21 bases. The CDR3 runs 17 amino acids, cysteine and phenylalanine included. The CDR3 DNA has 51 bases and is translated from base 1. What the research found in general, with its limitations: The percentage of naive T cells measured by flow cytometry correlated strongly with observed TCR beta diversity. As age increased, observed TCR beta diversity per million T cells dropped in a roughly linear way, and a significant reduction was already evident by age 40. Bulk unsorted PBMC profiling prevented conclusive comparison of naive and antigen-experienced compartments. Estimates of total diversity from one million sequenced T cells were regarded as lower bounds and underestimates. Because the CMV infection status of the donors was unknown, age-related changes in expanded clonotypes may potentially have been confounded. Compared with the aged group, the long-lived group had more naive CD4+ T cells, fewer expanded clones and increased TCR diversity, a pattern suggesting age selection.

This clonotype was obtained from a woman in her thirties in good health. The chain was built from TRBV6-6 and TRBJ1-1, and the D gene may be TRBD1, 6 bases matching. Sequencing input: blood. The CDR3 amino acid sequence is: CASTQSSWGALNTEAFF. In nucleotides, the sequence is TGTGCCAGCACCCAGAGTTCGTGGGGGGCCCTGAACACTGAAGCTTTCTTT.